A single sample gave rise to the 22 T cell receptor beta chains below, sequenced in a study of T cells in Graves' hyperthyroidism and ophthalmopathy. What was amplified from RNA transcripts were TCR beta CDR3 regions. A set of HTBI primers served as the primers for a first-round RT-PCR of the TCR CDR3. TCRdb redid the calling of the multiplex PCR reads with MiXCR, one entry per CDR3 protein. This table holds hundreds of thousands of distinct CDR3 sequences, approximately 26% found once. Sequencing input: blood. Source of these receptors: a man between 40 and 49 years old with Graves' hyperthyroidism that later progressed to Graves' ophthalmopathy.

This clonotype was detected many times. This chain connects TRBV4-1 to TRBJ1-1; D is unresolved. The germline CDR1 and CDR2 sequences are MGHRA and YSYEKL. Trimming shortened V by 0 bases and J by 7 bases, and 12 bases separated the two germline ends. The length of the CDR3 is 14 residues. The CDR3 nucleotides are TGCGCCAGCAGCCAAGATTTAGTGCGGTTTGAAGCTTTCTTT. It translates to CASSQDLVRFEAFF.

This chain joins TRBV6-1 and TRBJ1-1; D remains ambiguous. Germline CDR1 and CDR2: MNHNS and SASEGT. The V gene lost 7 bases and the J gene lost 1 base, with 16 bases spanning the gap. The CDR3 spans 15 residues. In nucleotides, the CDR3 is TGTGCCAGCACCAAGGACGAATCACCGAACACTGAAGCTTTCTTT. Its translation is CASTKDESPNTEAFF.

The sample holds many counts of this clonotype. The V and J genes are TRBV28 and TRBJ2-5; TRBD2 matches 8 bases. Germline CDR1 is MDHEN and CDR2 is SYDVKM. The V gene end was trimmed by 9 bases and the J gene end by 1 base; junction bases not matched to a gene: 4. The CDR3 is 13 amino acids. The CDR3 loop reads CARTGLAQETQYF. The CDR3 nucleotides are TGTGCCAGAACAGGACTAGCCCAAGAGACCCAGTACTTC.

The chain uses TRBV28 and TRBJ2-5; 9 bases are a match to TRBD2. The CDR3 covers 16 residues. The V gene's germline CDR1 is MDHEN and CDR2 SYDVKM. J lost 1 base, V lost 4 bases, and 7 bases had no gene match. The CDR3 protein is CASSYDAGGTQETQYF. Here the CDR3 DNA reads TGTGCCAGCAGTTACGATGCGGGAGGGACCCAAGAGACCCAGTACTTC.

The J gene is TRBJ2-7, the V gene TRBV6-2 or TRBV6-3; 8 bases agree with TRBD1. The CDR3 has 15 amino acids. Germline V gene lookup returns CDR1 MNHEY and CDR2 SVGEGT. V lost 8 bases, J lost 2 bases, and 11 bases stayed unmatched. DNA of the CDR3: TGTGCCAGCGTACACCGGGACAGGCTTACCTACGAGCAGTACTTC. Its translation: CASVHRDRLTYEQYF.

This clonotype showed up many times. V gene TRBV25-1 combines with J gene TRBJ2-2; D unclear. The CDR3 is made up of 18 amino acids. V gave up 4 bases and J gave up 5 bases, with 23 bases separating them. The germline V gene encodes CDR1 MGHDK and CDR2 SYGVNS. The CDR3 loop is CASSALGFPSVWTGELFF. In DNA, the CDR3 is TGTGCCAGCAGTGCTTTAGGGTTTCCTTCCGTGTGGACCGGGGAGCTGTTTTTT.

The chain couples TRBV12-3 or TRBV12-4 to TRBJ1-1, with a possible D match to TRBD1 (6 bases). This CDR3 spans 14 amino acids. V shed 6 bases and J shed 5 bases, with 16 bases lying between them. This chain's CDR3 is CASSLRAGETEAFF. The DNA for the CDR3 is TGTGCCAGCAGCCTGAGGGCAGGGGAAACTGAAGCTTTCTTT.

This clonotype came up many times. This CDR3 reads CATSDSGLTNLDEQYF. The CDR3 DNA reads as TGTGCCACCAGTGACTCGGGACTGACAAATCTTGACGAGCAGTACTTC. The rearrangement joins TRBV24-1 to TRBJ2-7; possible D gene TRBD2, 6 bases. This CDR3 comprises 16 residues. Between the trimmed V and J ends, which lost 4 bases and 5 bases, there was a span of 20 bases. From germline, CDR1 is KGHDR and CDR2 SFDVKD.

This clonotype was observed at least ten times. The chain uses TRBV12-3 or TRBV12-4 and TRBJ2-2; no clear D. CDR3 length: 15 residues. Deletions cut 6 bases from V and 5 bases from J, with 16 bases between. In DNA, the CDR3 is TGTGCCAGCAGACCCGCCGATAGGCCGACCGGGGAGCTGTTTTTT. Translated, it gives CASRPADRPTGELFF.

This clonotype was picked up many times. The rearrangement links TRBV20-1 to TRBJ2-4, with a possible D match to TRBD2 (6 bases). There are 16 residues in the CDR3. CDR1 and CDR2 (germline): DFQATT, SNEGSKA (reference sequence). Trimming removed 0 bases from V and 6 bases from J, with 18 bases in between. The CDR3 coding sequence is TGCAGTGCTAGAGACCCCGTATGGGGAGGTGGAAACATTCAGTACTTC. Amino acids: CSARDPVWGGGNIQYF.

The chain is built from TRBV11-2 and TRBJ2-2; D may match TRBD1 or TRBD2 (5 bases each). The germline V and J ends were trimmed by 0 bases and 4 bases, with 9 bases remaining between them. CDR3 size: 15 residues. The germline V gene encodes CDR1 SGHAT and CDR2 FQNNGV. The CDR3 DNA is TGTGCCAGCAGCTTAGAGGGACGGATCACCGGGGAGCTGTTTTTT. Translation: CASSLEGRITGELFF.

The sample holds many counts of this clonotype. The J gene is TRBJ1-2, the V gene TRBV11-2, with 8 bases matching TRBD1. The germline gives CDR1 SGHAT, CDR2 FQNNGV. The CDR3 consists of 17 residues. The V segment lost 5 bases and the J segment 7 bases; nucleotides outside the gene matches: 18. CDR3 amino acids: CASSPGQGILAMLGYTF. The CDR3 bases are TGTGCCAGCAGCCCTGGACAGGGAATACTCGCTATGCTTGGCTACACCTTC.

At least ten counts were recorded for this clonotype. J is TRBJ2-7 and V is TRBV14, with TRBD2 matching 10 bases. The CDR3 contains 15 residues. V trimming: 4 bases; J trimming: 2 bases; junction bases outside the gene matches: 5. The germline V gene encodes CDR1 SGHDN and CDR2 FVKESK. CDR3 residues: CASSPFTSGTYEQYF. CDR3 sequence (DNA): TGTGCCAGCAGCCCGTTTACTAGCGGGACCTACGAGCAGTACTTC. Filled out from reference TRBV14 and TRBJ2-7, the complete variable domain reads EAGVTQFPSHSVIEKGQTVTLRCDPISGHDNLYWYRRVMGKEIKFLLHFVKESKQDESGMPNNRFLAERTGGTYSTLKVQPAELEDSGVYFCASSPFTSGTYEQYFGPGTRLTVT.

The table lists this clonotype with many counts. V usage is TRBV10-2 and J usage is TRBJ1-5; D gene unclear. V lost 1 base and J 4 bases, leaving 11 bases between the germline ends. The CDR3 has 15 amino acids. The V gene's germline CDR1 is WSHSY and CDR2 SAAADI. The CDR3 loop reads CASSEYRQANQPQHF. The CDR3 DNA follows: TGCGCCAGCAGTGAGTATAGGCAGGCAAATCAGCCCCAGCATTTT.

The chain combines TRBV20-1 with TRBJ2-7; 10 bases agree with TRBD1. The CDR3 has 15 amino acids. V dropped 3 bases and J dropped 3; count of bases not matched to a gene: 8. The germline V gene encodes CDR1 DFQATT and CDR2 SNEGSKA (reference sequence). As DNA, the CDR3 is TGCAGTGCTAGCGAGCCCGGGACAGGGGACTACGAGCAGTACTTC. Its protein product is CSASEPGTGDYEQYF.

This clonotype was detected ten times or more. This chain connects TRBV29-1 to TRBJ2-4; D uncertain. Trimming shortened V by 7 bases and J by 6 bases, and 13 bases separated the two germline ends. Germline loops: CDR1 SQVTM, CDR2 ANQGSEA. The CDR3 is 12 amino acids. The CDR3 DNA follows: TGCAGCGCAAAACCCACGGGAAACATTCAGTACTTC. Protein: CSAKPTGNIQYF.

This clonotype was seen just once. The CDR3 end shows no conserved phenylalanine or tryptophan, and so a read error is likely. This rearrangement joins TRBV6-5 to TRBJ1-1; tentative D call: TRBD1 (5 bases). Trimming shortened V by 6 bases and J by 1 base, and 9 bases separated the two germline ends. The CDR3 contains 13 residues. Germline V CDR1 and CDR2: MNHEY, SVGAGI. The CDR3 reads CASRLQENTEAFS. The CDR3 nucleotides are TGTGCCAGCAGATTACAGGAGAACACTGAAGCTTTCTCT.

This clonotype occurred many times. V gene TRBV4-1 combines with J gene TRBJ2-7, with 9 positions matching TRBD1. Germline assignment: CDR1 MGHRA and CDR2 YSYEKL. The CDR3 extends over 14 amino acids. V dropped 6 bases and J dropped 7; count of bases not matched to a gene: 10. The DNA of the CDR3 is TGCGCCAGCAGACATTTACAGGGGGCAGGGGAGCAGTACTTC. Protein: CASRHLQGAGEQYF.

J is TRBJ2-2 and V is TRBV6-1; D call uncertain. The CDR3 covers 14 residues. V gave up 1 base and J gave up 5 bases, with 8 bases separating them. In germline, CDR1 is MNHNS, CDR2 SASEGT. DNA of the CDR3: TGTGCCAGCAGTGAAGAAAACGGGACCGGGGAGCTGTTTTTT. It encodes CASSEENGTGELFF.

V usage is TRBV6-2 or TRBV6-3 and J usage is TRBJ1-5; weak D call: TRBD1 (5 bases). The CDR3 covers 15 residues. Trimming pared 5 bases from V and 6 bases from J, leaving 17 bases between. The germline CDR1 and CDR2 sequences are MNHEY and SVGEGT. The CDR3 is CASSQDRTHPQPQHF. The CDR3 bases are TGTGCCAGCAGTCAAGACAGAACCCACCCTCAGCCCCAGCATTTT.

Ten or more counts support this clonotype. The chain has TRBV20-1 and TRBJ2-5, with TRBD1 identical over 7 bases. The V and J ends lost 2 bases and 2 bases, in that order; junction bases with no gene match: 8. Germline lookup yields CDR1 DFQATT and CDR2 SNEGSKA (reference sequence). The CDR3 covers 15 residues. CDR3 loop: CSARRYPGQQETQYF. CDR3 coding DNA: TGCAGTGCTAGACGCTACCCGGGACAGCAAGAGACCCAGTACTTC.

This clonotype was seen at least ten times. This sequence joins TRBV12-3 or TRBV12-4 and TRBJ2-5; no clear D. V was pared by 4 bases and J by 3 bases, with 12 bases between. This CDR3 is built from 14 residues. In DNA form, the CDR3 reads TGTGCCAGCAGTTCCCTCAGCGCCAAAGAGACCCAGTACTTC. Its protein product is CASSSLSAKETQYF.